This T cell receptor (beta chain) comes out of a study of T cell responses to AZD1222 COVID-19 vaccine. Trimming left V 6 bases short and J 3 bases short, with 6 bases between. The CDR3 runs to 11 residues. Study-level results: Clonal diversity was possibly underestimated; the donors were predominantly white British and more often female. Repertoire sampling was restricted to post-peak T cell response timepoints.

To note about this clone: Its antigen is not known.

Sequencing used immunoSEQ multiplex PCR; TCRdb keeps in-frame clones, though not all of them. The table shows under 120,000 clones, with 92% occurring only once. The specimen comprised peripheral blood, sampled on day 0 of AZD1222 vaccination. V gene TRBV12-3 or TRBV12-4 combines with J gene TRBJ2-7; D call uncertain. The clonotype originates from an adult in good health. As DNA, the CDR3 is TGTGCCAGCAGCCACTACTACGAGCAGTACTTC. It translates to CASSHYYEQYF.